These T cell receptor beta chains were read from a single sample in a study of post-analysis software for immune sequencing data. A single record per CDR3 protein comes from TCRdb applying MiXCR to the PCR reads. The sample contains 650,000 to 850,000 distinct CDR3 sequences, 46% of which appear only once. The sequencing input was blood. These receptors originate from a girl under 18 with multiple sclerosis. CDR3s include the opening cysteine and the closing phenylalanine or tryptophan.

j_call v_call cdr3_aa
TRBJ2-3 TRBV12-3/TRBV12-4 CASTQRDRGLDTQYF
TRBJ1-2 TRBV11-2 CASSTPSNYGYTF
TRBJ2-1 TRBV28 CASSLVGGRGQFF
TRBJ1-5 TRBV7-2 CASSFSTRAGQPQHF
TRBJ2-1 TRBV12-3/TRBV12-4 CASSLGPPAYNEQFF
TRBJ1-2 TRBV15 CATSRDMTSLSDGYTF
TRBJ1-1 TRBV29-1 CSVDNADTEAFF
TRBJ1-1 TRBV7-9 CVSSPPGGEAFF
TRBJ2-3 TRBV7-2 CASSFPSAGTDTQYF
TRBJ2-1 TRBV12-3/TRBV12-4 CASSGPAGYNEQFF